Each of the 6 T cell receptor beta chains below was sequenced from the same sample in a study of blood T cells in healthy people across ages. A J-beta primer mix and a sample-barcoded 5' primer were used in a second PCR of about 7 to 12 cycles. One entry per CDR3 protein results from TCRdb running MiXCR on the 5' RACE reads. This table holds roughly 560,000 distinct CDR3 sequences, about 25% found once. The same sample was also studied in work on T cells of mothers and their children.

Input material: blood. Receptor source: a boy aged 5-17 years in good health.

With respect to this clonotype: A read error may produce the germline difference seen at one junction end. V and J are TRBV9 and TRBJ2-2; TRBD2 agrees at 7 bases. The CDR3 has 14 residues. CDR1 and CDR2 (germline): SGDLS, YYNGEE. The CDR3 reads CASSGIAGTGKLFF. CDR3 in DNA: TGTGCCAGCAGCGGTATAGCGGGCACCGGGAAGCTGTTTTTT.

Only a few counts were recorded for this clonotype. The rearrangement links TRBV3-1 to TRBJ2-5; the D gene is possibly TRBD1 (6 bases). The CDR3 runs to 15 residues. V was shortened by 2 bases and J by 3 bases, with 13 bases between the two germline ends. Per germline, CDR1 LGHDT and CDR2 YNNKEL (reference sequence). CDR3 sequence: CASSQKRTVEETQYF. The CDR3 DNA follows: TGTGCCAGCAGCCAAAAACGGACAGTTGAAGAGACCCAGTACTTC.

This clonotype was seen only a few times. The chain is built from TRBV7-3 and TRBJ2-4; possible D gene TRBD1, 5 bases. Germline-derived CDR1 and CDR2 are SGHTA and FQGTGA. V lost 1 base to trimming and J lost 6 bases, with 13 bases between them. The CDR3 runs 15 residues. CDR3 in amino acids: CASSLRGGQGNIQYF. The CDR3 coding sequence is TGTGCCAGCAGCTTAAGGGGTGGACAAGGAAACATTCAGTACTTC.

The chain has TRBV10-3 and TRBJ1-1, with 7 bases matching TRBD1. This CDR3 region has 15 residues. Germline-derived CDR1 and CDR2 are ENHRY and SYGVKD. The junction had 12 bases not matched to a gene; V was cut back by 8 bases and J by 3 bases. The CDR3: CAIRDNRGLDTEAFF. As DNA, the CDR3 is TGTGCCATCCGAGACAACAGGGGATTGGACACTGAAGCTTTCTTT.

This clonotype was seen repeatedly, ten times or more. CDR3 bases: TGCGCCAGCATGGCAGGGGACAGGGGGCCTGACTATGGCTACACCTTC. Amino acids: CASMAGDRGPDYGYTF. The chain recombines TRBV5-1 with TRBJ1-2; the match to TRBD1 covers 12 bases. This CDR3 contains 16 residues. CDR1 and CDR2 from the germline V gene are SGHRS and YFSETQ. Germline trimming cut 6 bases from V and 3 bases from J; bases unmatched to any gene: 9.

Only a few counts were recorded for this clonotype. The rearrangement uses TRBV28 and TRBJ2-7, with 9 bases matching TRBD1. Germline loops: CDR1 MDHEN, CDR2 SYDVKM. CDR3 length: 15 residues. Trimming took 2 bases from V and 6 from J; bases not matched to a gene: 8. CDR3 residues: CASSLPGQGPSEQYF. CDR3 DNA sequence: TGTGCCAGCAGTTTACCGGGACAGGGACCCTCCGAGCAGTACTTC. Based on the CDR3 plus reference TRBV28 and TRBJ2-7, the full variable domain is DVKVTQSSRYLVKRTGEKVFLECVQDMDHENMFWYRQDPGLGLRLIYFSYDVKMKEKGDIPEGYSVSREKKERFSLILESASTNQTSMYLCASSLPGQGPSEQYFGPGTRLTVT.